This T cell receptor (beta chain) came from a study of blood T cell repertoires in COVID-19. This clone was recorded once. Profiling relied on immunoSEQ multiplex PCR, and the TCRdb table lists in-frame clones only, not all of them. The data show roughly 14,000 clones, roughly 89% seen once. Losses at the gene ends were 2 bases for V and 4 bases for J; bases not matched to a gene: 12. Germline V gene lookup returns CDR1 SGHTA and CDR2 FQGNSA. The CDR3 has 17 amino acids. The clonotype was recovered from a human donor with active COVID-19. The donor label of this sample is uncertain. The chain employs TRBV7-2 and TRBJ2-5; the match to TRBD2 covers 8 bases. The sample taken for sequencing was peripheral blood. The CDR3 region is CASSLSGMRGARETQYF. Here the CDR3 DNA reads TGTGCCAGCAGCTTATCGGGAATGCGGGGGGCACGAGAGACCCAGTACTTC.